The 28 T cell receptor beta chains reported below all come from one sample, sequenced in a study of T cells in localized non-small cell lung cancer. This table comes from immunoSEQ multiplex PCR, and its TCRdb copy is limited to in-frame clones, with some not included. The sample contains just under 80,000 clones, 65% to 85% of which appear only once. Sequencing used peripheral blood, obtained before any cancer treatment. The receptor source for this set is a female donor over 55 with stage I lung adenocarcinoma.

This clone was observed a handful of times. The chain has TRBV9 and TRBJ1-2, with TRBD1 matching 9 bases. The ends lost 4 bases at V and 7 bases at J; junction bases unmatched: 2. This CDR3 has 12 amino acids. The germline V gene encodes CDR1 SGDLS and CDR2 YYNGEE. CDR3 loop: CASSRDRAGYTF. CDR3 nucleotides: TGTGCCAGCAGCAGGGACAGGGCTGGCTACACCTTC.

The chain combines TRBV20-1 with TRBJ2-3; D is undetermined. Trimming left V 5 bases short and J 0 bases short, with 3 bases between. This CDR3 region has 11 residues. Germline V CDR1 and CDR2: DFQATT, SNEGSKA (reference sequence). CDR3: CSAPSTDTQYF. Here the CDR3 DNA reads TGCAGTGCTCCTAGCACAGATACGCAGTATTTT.

The chain uses TRBV19 and TRBJ1-5; TRBD1 agrees at 8 bases. J lost 0 bases, V lost 4 bases, and 14 bases had no gene match. Germline CDR1 LNHDA, CDR2 SQIVND (reference sequence). This CDR3 has 19 residues. The CDR3 DNA sequence: TGTGCCAGTAGTACAACAGAAGACAGGGGCGGGTATAGCAATCAGCCCCAGCATTTT. It specifies CASSTTEDRGGYSNQPQHF.

This clone was observed a few times. The chain employs TRBV27 and TRBJ1-2; D is unresolved. Germline values: CDR1 MNHEY, CDR2 SMNVEV (reference sequence). Trimming pared 3 bases from V and 7 bases from J, leaving 18 bases between. The length of the CDR3 is 15 residues. The CDR3 protein is CASSLTRAGQLGYTF. CDR3 DNA sequence: TGTGCCAGCAGTTTGACCCGGGCAGGTCAACTTGGCTACACCTTC.

This chain joins TRBV30 and TRBJ2-3; 7 nucleotides line up with TRBD2. CDR3 length equals 19 residues. CDR1 and CDR2 (germline): GTSNPN, SVGIG (reference sequence). Trimming at V came to 0 bases and at J to 0 bases, leaving 15 bases not matched to a gene. CDR3 sequence: CAWSVFDSAGAPSTDTQYF. In nucleotides, the CDR3 is TGTGCCTGGAGTGTATTCGATAGCGCGGGAGCTCCGAGCACAGATACGCAGTATTTT. Looking up the rest from reference TRBV30 and TRBJ2-3 gives the full variable domain: SQTIHQWPATLVQPVGSPLSLECTVEGTSNPNLYWYRQAAGRGLQLLFYSVGIGQISSEVPQNLSASRPQDRQFILSSKKLLLSDSGFYLCAWSVFDSAGAPSTDTQYFGPGTRLTVL.

The V gene is TRBV11-2, the J gene TRBJ1-6; TRBD1 is a possible D gene (5 bases). Germline values: CDR1 SGHAT, CDR2 FQNNGV. The V gene lost 0 bases and the J gene lost 9 bases, with 9 bases spanning the gap. The CDR3 has 14 residues. The CDR3 reads CASSLDRGSSPLHF. The DNA for the CDR3 is TGTGCCAGCAGCTTAGATCGGGGGTCTTCACCCCTCCACTTT.

This sequence joins TRBV28 and TRBJ1-5; 8 nucleotides align to TRBD1. The V and J ends lost 6 bases and 6 bases, in that order; junction bases with no gene match: 13. Germline V gene data show CDR1 as MDHEN and CDR2 as SYDVKM. The CDR3 extends over 16 amino acids. The CDR3 reads CASRSSTTGVFQPQHF. Written as DNA, the CDR3 is TGTGCCAGCAGATCCTCTACGACAGGGGTATTTCAGCCCCAGCATTTT.

J is TRBJ1-2 and V is TRBV7-2, with D possibly TRBD1 on 6 matching bases. Trimming took 3 bases from V and 4 from J, leaving 9 bases between them. This CDR3 is built from 13 residues. The germline V gene encodes CDR1 SGHTA and CDR2 FQGNSA. CDR3 in amino acids: CASSFRTVYGYTF. CDR3 nucleotide sequence: TGTGCCAGCAGCTTCAGGACAGTCTATGGCTACACCTTC.

V and J are TRBV30 and TRBJ1-3, with unresolved D. This CDR3 is built from 15 residues. V dropped 0 bases and J dropped 0 bases, with 9 bases sitting between them. The germline V gene has CDR1 GTSNPN and CDR2 SVGIG (reference sequence). Here the CDR3 reads CAWSVARGSGNTIYF. The CDR3 DNA is TGTGCCTGGAGTGTAGCCCGGGGCTCTGGAAACACCATATATTTT.

The V and J genes are TRBV10-3 and TRBJ2-5; maybe TRBD2 (5 bases). The CDR3 length is 14 residues. From germline, CDR1 is ENHRY and CDR2 SYGVKD. The ends were cut back, 0 bases at V and 6 bases at J, with 11 bases in the middle. CDR3 nucleotides: TGTGCCATCAGTGAGTCCGAGGGTCAAAAGACCCAGTACTTC. Protein: CAISESEGQKTQYF.

The chain links TRBV12-5 to TRBJ2-7; the D gene is possibly TRBD1 (5 bases). The CDR3 covers 14 residues. The V gene's germline CDR1 is LGHNT and CDR2 FRNRAP. Trimming pared 4 bases from V and 7 bases from J, leaving 17 bases between. This CDR3 is CASGSQVDRGEQYF. DNA of the CDR3: TGTGCTAGTGGTTCCCAGGTTGATAGGGGTGAGCAGTACTTC. The full variable domain, in which reference TRBV12-5 and TRBJ2-7 provide the parts outside the CDR3, is DARVTQTPRHKVTEMGQEVTMRCQPILGHNTVFWYRQTMMQGLELLAYFRNRAPLDDSGMPKDRFSAEMPDATLATLKIQPSEPRDSAVYFCASGSQVDRGEQYFGPGTRLTVT.

The rearrangement uses TRBV19 and TRBJ1-2, with TRBD1 matching over 7 bases. In germline, CDR1 is LNHDA, CDR2 SQIVND (reference sequence). The CDR3 contains 13 residues. V gave up 3 bases and J gave up 8 bases; unmatched junction bases: 6. CDR3 DNA: TGTGCCAGTAGTATGGACAGGAGGTCAGGCTACACCTTC. The encoded protein is CASSMDRRSGYTF.

V and J are TRBV13 and TRBJ2-2; 10 nucleotides agree with TRBD2. Germline CDR1 and CDR2: PRHDT and FYEKMQ (reference sequence). The CDR3 spans 15 residues. The junction had 4 bases not matched to a gene; V was cut back by 3 bases and J by 6 bases. The CDR3 region is CASSFTSGEPGELFF. CDR3 in DNA: TGTGCCAGCAGCTTCACTAGCGGGGAGCCCGGGGAGCTGTTTTTT.

V and J are TRBV6-6 and TRBJ2-2; D is uncertain. Germline loops: CDR1 MNHNY, CDR2 SVGAGI (reference sequence). This CDR3 is 15 amino acids long. Trimming pared 8 bases from V and 6 bases from J, leaving 19 bases between. CDR3 protein: CASAASGSLPGELFF. DNA for the CDR3: TGTGCCAGCGCCGCCTCCGGGTCCCTTCCCGGGGAGCTGTTTTTT.

The J gene is TRBJ1-3, the V gene TRBV5-8; D not certain. The V end was cut by 0 bases, the J end by 0 bases, with 4 bases between. Germline V gives CDR1 SGHTS, CDR2 YDEGEE. The CDR3 has 14 residues. CDR3 sequence reads: CASSLDSSGNTIYF. The CDR3 nucleotides are TGTGCCAGCAGCTTGGACAGCTCTGGAAACACCATATATTTT.

V and J are TRBV7-9 and TRBJ2-3; 7 bases map to TRBD1. Per germline, CDR1 SEHNR and CDR2 FQNEAQ (reference sequence). CDR3 length: 15 residues. J was trimmed by 9 bases and V by 8 bases; bases with no gene match: 17. CDR3 in DNA: TGTGCCAGCTCCCCTCCGGACAGGAACGGAGGCACGCAGTATTTT. It codes for CASSPPDRNGGTQYF.

The chain couples TRBV5-8 to TRBJ1-5, with 7 bases that match TRBD1. The length of the CDR3 is 15 residues. Germline V lookup: CDR1 SGHTS, CDR2 YDEGEE. Trimming took 4 bases from V and 6 from J; bases not matched to a gene: 10. As DNA, the CDR3 is TGTGCCAGCAGCCTCCGGGACAGAGAGTTTCAGCCCCAGCATTTT. It specifies CASSLRDREFQPQHF. The complete variable domain, with remaining parts taken from reference TRBV5-8 and TRBJ1-5, reads EAGVTQSPTHLIKTRGQQATLRCSPISGHTSVYWYQQALGLGLQFLLWYDEGEERNRGNFPPRFSGRQFPNYSSELNVNALELEDSALYLCASSLRDREFQPQHFGDGTRLSIL.

The CDR3 nucleotides are TGTGCCAGCTCACCACAACAGGGGGCCCGCGGGAACACTGAAGCTTTCTTT. Amino acid sequence: CASSPQQGARGNTEAFF. The V call is TRBV18, the J call TRBJ1-1, with 9 bases identical to TRBD1. The CDR3 length is 17 residues. CDR1 is KGHSH, CDR2 LQKENI, per germline. The trim removed 1 base at V and 1 base at J, leaving 7 bases unmatched. Full variable domain (rest looked up from reference TRBV18 and TRBJ1-1): NAGVMQNPRHLVRRRGQEARLRCSPMKGHSHVYWYRQLPEEGLKFMVYLQKENIIDESGMPKERFSAEFPKEGPSILRIQQVVRGDSAAYFCASSPQQGARGNTEAFFGQGTRLTVV.

This chain connects TRBV9 to TRBJ1-2, with 7 bases lining up with TRBD1. CDR1 and CDR2 from the germline V gene are SGDLS and YYNGEE. The V and J ends lost 4 bases and 6 bases, in that order; junction bases with no gene match: 15. CDR3 length equals 16 residues. The DNA of the CDR3 is TGTGCCAGCAGCCCTCATCCGGGACAGCAGATTGATGGCTACACCTTC. Amino acid sequence: CASSPHPGQQIDGYTF.

The chain carries TRBV10-3 and TRBJ2-2; the D is unclear. The CDR3 spans 13 residues. Germline assignment: CDR1 ENHRY and CDR2 SYGVKD. The germline V and J ends were trimmed by 4 bases and 7 bases, with 10 bases remaining between them. CDR3 nucleotide sequence: TGTGCCATCAGTGCCGGACCCAACGGGGAGCTGTTTTTT. Encoded protein: CAISAGPNGELFF.

This clone showed up just once. The junction differs from germline at one of its ends, possibly a read error. The chain combines TRBV19 with TRBJ2-6; 9 positions agree with TRBD1. The CDR3 has 18 amino acids. In germline, CDR1 is LNHDA, CDR2 SQIVND (reference sequence). The CDR3 loop is CASSTPGQGTSGANVLAF. As DNA, the CDR3 is TGTGCCAGTAGCACACCGGGACAGGGTACCTCTGGGGCCAACGTCCTGGCTTTC.

The CDR3 nucleotides read TGCGCCAGCAGCCCGCTTTTGGGGGGAAACACAGATACGCAGTATTTT. Protein sequence: CASSPLLGGNTDTQYF. V gene TRBV5-1 combines with J gene TRBJ2-3; TRBD2 is a possible D gene (6 bases). The CDR3 length is 16 residues. CDR1 SGHRS and CDR2 YFSETQ come from the germline V gene. Trimming took 4 bases from V and 2 from J, leaving 17 bases between them. The whole variable domain, remainder taken from reference TRBV5-1 and TRBJ2-3, is KAGVTQTPRYLIKTRGQQVTLSCSPISGHRSVSWYQQTPGQGLQFLFEYFSETQRNKGNFPGRFSGRQFSNSRSEMNVSTLELGDSALYLCASSPLLGGNTDTQYFGPGTRLTVL.

This clone showed up just once. The chain carries TRBV4-2 and TRBJ1-1; 7 positions agree with TRBD1. CDR1 is LGHNA, CDR2 YNFKEQ, per germline. The CDR3 has 15 residues. V lost 0 bases to trimming and J lost 1 base; unmatched junction nucleotides: 2. For the CDR3, the DNA is TGTGCCAGCAGCCAAGATGGACAGGAGAACACTGAAGCTTTCTTT. Protein: CASSQDGQENTEAFF.

The genes are TRBV2 and TRBJ1-2; the match to TRBD1 covers 8 bases. Germline V gives CDR1 SNHLY, CDR2 FYNNEI. The V segment lost 3 bases and the J segment 3 bases; nucleotides outside the gene matches: 3. The CDR3 totals 14 residues. The CDR3 DNA follows: TGTGCCAGCAGTGAGGGACAGGTGTACTATGGCTACACCTTC. Protein sequence: CASSEGQVYYGYTF.

Remarks on this clone: Mismatch with germline at one junction end may stem from a read error. The chain has TRBV7-2 and TRBJ2-7, with 10 bases lining up with TRBD1. Germline V gene lookup returns CDR1 SGHTA and CDR2 FQGNSA. The CDR3 contains 18 residues. CDR3 residues: CASSIAPGQGVLSYEQYF. In DNA, the CDR3 is TGTGCCAGCAGCATAGCCCCCGGACAGGGGGTTCTCTCCTACGAGCAGTACTTC. The variable domain in full, with the rest retrieved from reference TRBV7-2 and TRBJ2-7, is GAGVSQSPSNKVTEKGKDVELRCDPISGHTALYWYRQSLGQGLEFLIYFQGNSAPDKSGLPSDRFSAERTGGSVSTLTIQRTQQEDSAVYLCASSIAPGQGVLSYEQYFGPGTRLTVT.

The chain combines TRBV19 with TRBJ1-2, with a weak D call TRBD1 (5 bases). Germline V gene lookup returns CDR1 LNHDA and CDR2 SQIVND (reference sequence). The V end lost 6 bases, the J end lost 11 bases, and 19 bases lay between the germline ends. The CDR3 has 13 amino acids. The CDR3 region has the DNA TGTGCCAGTAGAGAAAAGAGGGTCGGGGGTTACACCTTC. It is translated as CASREKRVGGYTF.

The chain links TRBV5-1 to TRBJ1-1; D gene unclear. V was pared by 4 bases and J by 5 bases, with 18 bases between. This CDR3 is 15 amino acids long. Germline V lookup: CDR1 SGHRS, CDR2 YFSETQ. In DNA, the CDR3 is TGCGCCAGCAGCCCACCCCGGGCCCTGGGAACTGAAGCTTTCTTT. It yields the protein CASSPPRALGTEAFF.

J is TRBJ2-2 and V is TRBV10-3; D uncertain. The germline V and J ends were trimmed by 7 bases and 5 bases, with 11 bases remaining between them. The CDR3 is 13 residues long. Germline CDR1 reads ENHRY; CDR2 reads SYGVKD. CDR3 nucleotide sequence: TGTGCCATCACCAGAATGGGGACCGGGGAGCTGTTTTTT. Protein: CAITRMGTGELFF.